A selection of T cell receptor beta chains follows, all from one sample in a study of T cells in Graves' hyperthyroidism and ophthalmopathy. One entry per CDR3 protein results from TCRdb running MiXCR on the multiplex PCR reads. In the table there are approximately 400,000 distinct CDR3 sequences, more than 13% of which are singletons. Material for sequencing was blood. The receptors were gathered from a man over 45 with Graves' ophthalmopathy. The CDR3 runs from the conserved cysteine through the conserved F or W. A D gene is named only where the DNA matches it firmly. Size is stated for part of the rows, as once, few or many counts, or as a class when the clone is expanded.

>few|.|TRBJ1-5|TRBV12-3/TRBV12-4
CASSFRGSSNQPQHF
TGTGCCAGCAGTTTTCGCGGGAGTAGCAATCAGCCCCAGCATTTT
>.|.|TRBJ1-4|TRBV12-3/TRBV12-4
CASSPLGLGEKLFF
TGTGCCAGCAGTCCTCTAGGGTTAGGTGAAAAACTGTTTTTT
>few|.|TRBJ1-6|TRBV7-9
CASSLGPDNSPLHF
TGTGCCAGCAGCTTAGGACCGGATAATTCACCCCTCCACTTT
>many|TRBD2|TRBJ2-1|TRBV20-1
CSARVGGGNEQFF
TGCAGTGCTAGAGTTGGGGGGGGGAATGAGCAGTTCTTC
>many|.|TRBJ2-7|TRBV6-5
CASNPGGVSSYEQYF
TGTGCCAGCAACCCAGGTGGGGTCAGCTCCTACGAGCAGTACTTC
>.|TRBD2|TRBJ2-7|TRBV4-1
CASSQDRASGSYEQYF
TGCGCCAGCAGCCAAGATCGGGCTAGCGGCTCCTACGAGCAGTACTTC
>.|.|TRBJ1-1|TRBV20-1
CSARSGEAFF
TGCAGTGCTCGCTCGGGGGAAGCTTTCTTT
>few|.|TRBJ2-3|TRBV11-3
CASSSGDIGTDTQYF
TGTGCCAGCAGCTCAGGGGACATCGGCACAGATACGCAGTATTTT
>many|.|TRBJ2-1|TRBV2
CASSELPYEQFF
TGTGCCAGCAGTGAACTACCGTATGAGCAGTTCTTC
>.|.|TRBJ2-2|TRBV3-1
CASSQRAEGIGELFF
TGTGCCAGCAGCCAAAGAGCGGAGGGGATCGGGGAGCTGTTTTTT
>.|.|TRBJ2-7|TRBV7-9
CASSLVGQDLFSYEQYF
TGTGCCAGCAGCTTAGTTGGGCAGGACTTATTCTCCTACGAGCAGTACTTC
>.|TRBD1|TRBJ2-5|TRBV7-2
CASSLRAGTGRETQCF
TGTGCCAGCAGCTTACGGGCGGGGACAGGGAGAGAGACCCAGTGCTTC
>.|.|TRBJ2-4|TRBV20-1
CSANSVGVLYIQYF
TGCAGTGCTAACTCTGTGGGAGTGTTATACATTCAGTACTTC
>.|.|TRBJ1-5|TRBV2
CASSATGSSKPQHF
TGTGCCAGCAGTGCTACAGGGAGTTCTAAGCCCCAGCATTTT
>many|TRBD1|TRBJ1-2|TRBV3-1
CASSDRGEYGYTF
TGTGCCAGCAGTGACAGGGGGGAATACGGCTACACCTTC
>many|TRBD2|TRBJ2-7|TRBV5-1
CASSPALAGGFSYEQYF
TGCGCCAGCAGCCCCGCTTTAGCGGGAGGTTTCTCCTACGAGCAGTACTTC
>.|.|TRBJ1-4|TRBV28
CASSFETARNEKLFF
TGTGCCAGCAGTTTTGAGACAGCCAGAAATGAAAAACTGTTTTTT
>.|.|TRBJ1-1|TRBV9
CASSVEGTMNTEAFF
TGTGCCAGCAGCGTAGAAGGCACTATGAACACTGAAGCTTTCTTT
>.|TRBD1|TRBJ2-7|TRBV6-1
CASSPGTARAEQYF
TGTGCCAGCAGTCCCGGGACAGCGAGAGCCGAGCAGTACTTC
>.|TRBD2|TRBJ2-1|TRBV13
CASSFRPSGSDEQFF
TGTGCCAGCAGCTTTCGTCCTAGCGGGAGCGATGAGCAGTTCTTC
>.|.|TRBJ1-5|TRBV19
CASSRLRGNQPQHF
TGTGCCAGTAGTAGGCTACGAGGCAATCAGCCCCAGCATTTT
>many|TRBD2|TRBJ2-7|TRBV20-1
CSARDTSGNPYEQYF
TGCAGTGCACGAGACACTAGCGGAAATCCCTACGAGCAGTACTTC
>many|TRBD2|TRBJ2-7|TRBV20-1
CSARGLAAGDIIEQYF
TGCAGTGCTAGAGGCCTAGCGGCGGGAGACATTATCGAGCAGTACTTC
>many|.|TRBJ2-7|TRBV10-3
CAISAGENPDEQYF
TGTGCCATCAGTGCCGGGGAAAACCCGGACGAGCAGTACTTC
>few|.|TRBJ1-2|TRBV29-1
CSVGSSGNYGYTF
TGCAGCGTTGGGTCGTCCGGCAACTATGGCTACACCTTC
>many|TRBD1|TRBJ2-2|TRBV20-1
CSARRGGSAGELFF
TGCAGTGCTAGACGAGGGGGCTCGGCCGGGGAGCTGTTTTTT
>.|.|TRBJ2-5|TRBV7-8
CASSLAPGDRGETQYF
TGTGCCAGCAGCTTGGCCCCGGGAGACCGTGGAGAGACCCAGTACTTC
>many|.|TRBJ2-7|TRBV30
CAWRDGGEQYF
TGTGCCTGGAGAGACGGCGGGGAGCAGTACTTC
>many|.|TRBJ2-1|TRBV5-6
CASSLGAWTTEQFF
TGTGCCAGCAGCCTAGGGGCTTGGACCACCGAGCAGTTCTTC
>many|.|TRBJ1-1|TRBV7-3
CASSLMGIQDTEAFF
TGTGCCAGCAGCTTAATGGGGATCCAGGACACTGAAGCTTTCTTT
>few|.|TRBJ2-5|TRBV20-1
CSALPGQRAQETQYF
TGCAGTGCCTTACCAGGACAGAGGGCACAGGAGACCCAGTACTTC
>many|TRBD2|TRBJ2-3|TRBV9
CASSAGLAGGVSTDTQYF
TGTGCCAGCAGCGCCGGACTAGCGGGAGGTGTGAGCACAGATACGCAGTATTTT
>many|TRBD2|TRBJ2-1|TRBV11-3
CASSLVLAGGLNEQFF
TGTGCCAGCAGCTTAGTTCTAGCGGGAGGGCTCAATGAGCAGTTCTTC
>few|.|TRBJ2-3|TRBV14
CASSQGRSGETSTDTQYF
TGTGCCAGCAGCCAAGGGCGGAGCGGAGAGACTAGCACAGATACGCAGTATTTT
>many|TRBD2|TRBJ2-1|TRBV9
CASSVDSGAANEQFF
TGTGCCAGCAGCGTAGATAGCGGGGCGGCCAATGAGCAGTTCTTC
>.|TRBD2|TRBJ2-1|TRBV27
CASSTGEGNEQFF
TGTGCCAGCAGCACTGGGGAGGGGAATGAGCAGTTCTTC
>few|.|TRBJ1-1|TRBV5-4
CASSLFTMNTEAFF
TGTGCCAGCAGCTTGTTCACGATGAACACTGAAGCTTTCTTT
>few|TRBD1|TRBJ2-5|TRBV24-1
CATSDLDRAGETQYF
TGTGCCACCAGTGACCTGGACAGGGCGGGGGAGACCCAGTACTTC
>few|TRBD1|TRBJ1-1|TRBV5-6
CASRDFGTGATNTEAFF
TGTGCCAGCAGAGACTTCGGGACAGGGGCGACCAACACTGAAGCTTTCTTT
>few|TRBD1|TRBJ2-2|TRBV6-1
CASSFRTGYDGELFF
TGTGCCAGCAGTTTCAGGACAGGGTACGACGGGGAGCTGTTTTTT
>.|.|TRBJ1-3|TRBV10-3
CAITAVLSSGNTIYF
TGTGCCATCACGGCAGTCCTCAGCTCTGGAAACACCATATATTTT
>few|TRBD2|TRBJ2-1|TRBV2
CARGTSGSTSQFF
TGTGCCAGGGGGACTAGCGGGAGTACTTCACAGTTCTTC
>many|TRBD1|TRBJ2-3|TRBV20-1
CSAHGTGDTQYF
TGCAGTGCCCACGGGACAGGAGATACGCAGTATTTT
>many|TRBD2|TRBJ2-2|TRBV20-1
CSAETALTSAPGDTGELFF
TGCAGTGCTGAAACAGCCTTGACTAGCGCTCCAGGGGACACCGGGGAGCTGTTTTTT
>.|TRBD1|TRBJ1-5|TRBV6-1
CASSPGQGISQPQHF
TGTGCCAGCAGCCCGGGACAGGGGATTTCTCAGCCCCAGCATTTT
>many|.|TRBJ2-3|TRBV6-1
CASPRQDTDTQYF
TGTGCCTCCCCGCGGCAGGACACAGATACGCAGTATTTT
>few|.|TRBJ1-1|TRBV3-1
CASSQEIIRGTEAFF
TGTGCCAGCAGCCAAGAGATTATTAGAGGGACTGAAGCTTTCTTT
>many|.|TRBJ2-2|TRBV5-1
CASSLPISGPNTGELFF
TGCGCCAGCAGCCTCCCCATTTCGGGGCCGAACACCGGGGAGCTGTTTTTT
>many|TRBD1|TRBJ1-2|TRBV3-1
CASSGTALGYTF
TGTGCCAGCAGCGGGACAGCTCTTGGCTACACCTTC
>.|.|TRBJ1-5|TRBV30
CAWGEEYSNQPQHF
TGTGCCTGGGGTGAGGAATATAGCAATCAGCCCCAGCATTTT
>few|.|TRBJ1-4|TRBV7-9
CASSLGVATEKLFF
TGTGCCAGCAGTCTTGGAGTTGCAACCGAAAAACTGTTTTTT
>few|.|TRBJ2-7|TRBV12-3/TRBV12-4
CAITSNPRGRLYEQYF
TGTGCCATCACGTCTAATCCCCGGGGGCGGTTATACGAGCAGTACTTC
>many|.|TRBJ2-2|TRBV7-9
CASSPNRVSNTGELFF
TGTGCCAGCAGCCCGAACAGGGTCTCGAACACCGGGGAGCTGTTTTTT
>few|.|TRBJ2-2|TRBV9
CASTGAFGTGELFF
TGTGCCAGCACAGGGGCCTTCGGCACCGGGGAGCTGTTTTTT
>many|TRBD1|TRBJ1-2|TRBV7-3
CASSPGTGSGGYGYTF
TGTGCCAGCAGTCCAGGGACAGGTAGTGGAGGCTATGGCTACACCTTC
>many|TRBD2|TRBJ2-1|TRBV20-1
CSARPGTSINEQFF
TGCAGTGCTAGACCCGGGACTAGCATCAATGAGCAGTTCTTC
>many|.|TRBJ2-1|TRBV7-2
CASSSPRGRELYNEQFF
TGTGCCAGCAGCTCCCCTAGGGGGCGGGAGTTATACAATGAGCAGTTCTTC
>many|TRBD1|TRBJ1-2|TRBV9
CASSARQGWGGYTF
TGTGCCAGCAGCGCGAGACAGGGATGGGGAGGCTACACCTTC
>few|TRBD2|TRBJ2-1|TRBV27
CLSGRGAYNEQFF
TGCCTTAGCGGGAGAGGAGCCTACAATGAGCAGTTCTTC
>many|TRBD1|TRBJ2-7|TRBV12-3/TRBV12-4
CASSPPRDRESAEQYF
TGTGCCAGCAGTCCGCCCCGGGACAGAGAGTCTGCCGAGCAGTACTTC